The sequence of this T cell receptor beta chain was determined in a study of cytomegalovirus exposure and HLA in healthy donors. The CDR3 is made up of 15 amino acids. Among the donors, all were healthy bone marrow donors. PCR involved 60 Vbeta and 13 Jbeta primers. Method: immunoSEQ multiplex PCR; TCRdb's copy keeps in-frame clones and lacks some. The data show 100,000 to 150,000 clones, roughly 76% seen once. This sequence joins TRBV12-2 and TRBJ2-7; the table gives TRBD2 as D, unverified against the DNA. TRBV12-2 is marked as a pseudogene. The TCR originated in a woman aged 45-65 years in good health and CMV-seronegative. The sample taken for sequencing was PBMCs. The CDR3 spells CASLGGRGEPNEQYF. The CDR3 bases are TGTGCAAGTCTCGGAGGGAGGGGGGAGCCAAACGAGCAGTACTTC.